This T cell receptor beta chain was found in a study of blood T cells in healthy people across ages. General study findings and limits: Unsorted PBMCs blocked a conclusive comparison of naive and antigen-experienced cells.

As to this clonotype: The antigen remains undetermined.

Through a sample-barcoded 5' primer and a J-beta primer mix, a second PCR was run for roughly 7 to 11 cycles. TCRdb processed the 5' RACE reads anew with MiXCR; each CDR3 protein has one entry. Of about 760,000 distinct CDR3 sequences in the sample, 25% are singletons; the top ten hold more than 8%. Total RNA was extracted at no less than 5.5 micrograms per sample. This same sample was also part of a study on T cells of mothers and their children.

The receptor was isolated from a boy younger than 18 in good health. Sequenced sample: blood.

The CDR3 loop is CASSLSRLSSYEQYF. The CDR3 DNA reads TGTGCCAGCAGTTTAAGTCGCCTGAGCTCCTACGAGCAGTACTTC. V usage is TRBV12-3 or TRBV12-4 and J usage is TRBJ2-7; D remains ambiguous. Trimming took off 2 bases at V and 0 bases at J, with 11 bases between the two ends. This CDR3 has 15 residues.